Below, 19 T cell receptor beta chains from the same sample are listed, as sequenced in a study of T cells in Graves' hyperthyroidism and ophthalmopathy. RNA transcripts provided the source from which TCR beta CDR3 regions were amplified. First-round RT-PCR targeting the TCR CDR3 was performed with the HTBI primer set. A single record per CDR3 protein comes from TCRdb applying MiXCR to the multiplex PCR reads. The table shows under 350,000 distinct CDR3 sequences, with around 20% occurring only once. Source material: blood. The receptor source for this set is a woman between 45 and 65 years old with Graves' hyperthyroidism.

The CDR3 is CASSPTIAGVPRETQYF. The CDR3 nucleotides are TGTGCCAGCAGTCCAACGATAGCGGGAGTGCCCCGGGAGACCCAGTACTTC. This rearrangement joins TRBV25-1 to TRBJ2-5; 9 bases agree with TRBD2. This CDR3 region has 17 residues. The germline V gene has CDR1 MGHDK and CDR2 SYGVNS. Trimming at V came to 5 bases and at J to 5 bases, leaving 15 bases not matched to a gene.

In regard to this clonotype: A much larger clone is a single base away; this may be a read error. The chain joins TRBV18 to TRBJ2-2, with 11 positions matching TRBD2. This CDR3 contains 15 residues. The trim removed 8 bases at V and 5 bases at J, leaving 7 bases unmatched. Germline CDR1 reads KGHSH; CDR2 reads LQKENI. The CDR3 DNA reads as TGTGCCAGCCCAACTAGCGGGAGCGGTACCGGGGAGCTGTTTTTT. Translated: CASPTSGSGTGELFF.

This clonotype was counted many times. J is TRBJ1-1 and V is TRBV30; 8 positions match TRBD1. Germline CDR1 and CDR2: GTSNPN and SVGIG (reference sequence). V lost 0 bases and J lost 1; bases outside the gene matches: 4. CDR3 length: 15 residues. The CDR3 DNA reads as TGTGCCTGGAGTGTACCCGGACAGGGGAACACTGAAGCTTTCTTT. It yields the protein CAWSVPGQGNTEAFF.

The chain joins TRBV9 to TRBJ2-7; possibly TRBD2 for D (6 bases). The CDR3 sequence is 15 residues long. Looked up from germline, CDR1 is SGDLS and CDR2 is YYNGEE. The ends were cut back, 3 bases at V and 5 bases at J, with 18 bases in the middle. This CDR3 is CASSANPSGLHEQYF. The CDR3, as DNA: TGTGCCAGCAGCGCCAACCCCTCGGGACTCCACGAGCAGTACTTC.

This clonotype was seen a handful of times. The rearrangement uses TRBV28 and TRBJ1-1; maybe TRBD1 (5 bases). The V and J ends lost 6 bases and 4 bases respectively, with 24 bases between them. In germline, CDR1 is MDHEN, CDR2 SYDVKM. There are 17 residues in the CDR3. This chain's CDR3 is CASRPPGALVGFTEAFF. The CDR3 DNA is TGTGCCAGCAGACCACCCGGGGCTCTAGTAGGGTTCACTGAAGCTTTCTTT. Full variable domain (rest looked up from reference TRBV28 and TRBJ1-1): DVKVTQSSRYLVKRTGEKVFLECVQDMDHENMFWYRQDPGLGLRLIYFSYDVKMKEKGDIPEGYSVSREKKERFSLILESASTNQTSMYLCASRPPGALVGFTEAFFGQGTRLTVV.

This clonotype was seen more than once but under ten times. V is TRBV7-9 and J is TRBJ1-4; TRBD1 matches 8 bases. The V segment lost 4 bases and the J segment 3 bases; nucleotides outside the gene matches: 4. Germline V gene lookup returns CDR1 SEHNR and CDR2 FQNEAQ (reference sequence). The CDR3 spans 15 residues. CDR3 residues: CASSSGQGANEKLFF. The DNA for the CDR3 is TGTGCCAGCAGCTCAGGACAGGGAGCTAATGAAAAACTGTTTTTT.

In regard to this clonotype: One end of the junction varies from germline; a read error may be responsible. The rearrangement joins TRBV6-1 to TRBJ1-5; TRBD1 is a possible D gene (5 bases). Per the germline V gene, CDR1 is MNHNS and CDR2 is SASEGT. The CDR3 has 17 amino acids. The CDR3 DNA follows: TGCGCCAGCAGCCAACAAGACAGTTGGAGTACCAATCAGCCCCAGCATTTT. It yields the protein CASSQQDSWSTNQPQHF.

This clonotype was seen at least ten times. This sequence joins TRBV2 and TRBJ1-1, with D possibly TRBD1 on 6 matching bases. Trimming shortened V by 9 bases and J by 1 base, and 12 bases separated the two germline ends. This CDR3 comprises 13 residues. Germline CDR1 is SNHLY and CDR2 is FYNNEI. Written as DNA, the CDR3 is TGTGCCAGTACAGGGCCCCCGAACACTGAAGCTTTCTTT. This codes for CASTGPPNTEAFF.

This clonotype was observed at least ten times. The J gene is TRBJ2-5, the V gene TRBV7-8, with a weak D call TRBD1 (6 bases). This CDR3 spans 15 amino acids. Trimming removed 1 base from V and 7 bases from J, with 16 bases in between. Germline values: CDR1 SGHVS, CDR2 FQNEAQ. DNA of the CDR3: TGTGCCAGCAGCTTAGTTGTCACACAGGGCGTGACCCAGTACTTC. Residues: CASSLVVTQGVTQYF.

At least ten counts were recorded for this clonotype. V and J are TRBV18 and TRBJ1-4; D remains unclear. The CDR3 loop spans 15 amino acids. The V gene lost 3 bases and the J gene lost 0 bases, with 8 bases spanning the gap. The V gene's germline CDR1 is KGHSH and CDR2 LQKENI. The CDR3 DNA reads TGTGCCAGCTCACCGACGATGGCAACTAATGAAAAACTGTTTTTT. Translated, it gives CASSPTMATNEKLFF.

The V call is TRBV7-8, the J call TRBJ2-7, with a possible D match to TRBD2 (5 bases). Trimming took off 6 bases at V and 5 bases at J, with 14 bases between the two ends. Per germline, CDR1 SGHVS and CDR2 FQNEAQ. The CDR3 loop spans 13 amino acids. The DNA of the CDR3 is TGTGCCAGCAGAAAAGCCCCGGGAAACGAGCAGTACTTC. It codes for CASRKAPGNEQYF. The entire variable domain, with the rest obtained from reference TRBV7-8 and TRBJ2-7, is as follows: GAGVSQSPRYKVAKRGQDVALRCDPISGHVSLFWYQQALGQGPEFLTYFQNEAQLDKSGLPSDRFFAERPEGSVSTLKIQRTQQEDSAVYLCASRKAPGNEQYFGPGTRLTVT.

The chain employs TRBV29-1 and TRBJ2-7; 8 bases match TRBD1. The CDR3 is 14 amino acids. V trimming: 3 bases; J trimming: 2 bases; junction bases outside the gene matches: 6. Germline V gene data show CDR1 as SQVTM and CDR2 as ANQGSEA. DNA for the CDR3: TGCAGCGTTGACGGGACAGGCGATGCCTACGAGCAGTACTTC. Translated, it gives CSVDGTGDAYEQYF.

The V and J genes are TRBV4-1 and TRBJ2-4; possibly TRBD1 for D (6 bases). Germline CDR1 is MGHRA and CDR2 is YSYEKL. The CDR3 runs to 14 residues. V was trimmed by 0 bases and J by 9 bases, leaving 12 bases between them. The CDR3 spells CASSQEDRLGIQYF. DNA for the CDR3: TGCGCCAGCAGCCAAGAGGACAGACTTGGCATTCAGTACTTC.

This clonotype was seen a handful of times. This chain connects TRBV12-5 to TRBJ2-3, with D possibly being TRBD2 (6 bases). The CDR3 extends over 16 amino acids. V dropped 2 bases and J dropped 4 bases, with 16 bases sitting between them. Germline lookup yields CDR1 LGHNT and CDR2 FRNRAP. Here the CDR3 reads CASGLTTGTGPDTQYF. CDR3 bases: TGTGCTAGTGGTTTGACCACCGGGACTGGCCCAGATACGCAGTATTTT.

For the CDR3, the DNA is TGCAGTGCTAGCCCGTTCCCTAGCGGGGGAAGCCATGAGCAGTTCTTC. Amino acids: CSASPFPSGGSHEQFF. V and J are TRBV20-1 and TRBJ2-1; 10 bases are a match to TRBD2. This CDR3 has 16 residues. V shed 3 bases and J 8 bases; nucleotides not matched to a gene: 13. Germline CDR1 reads DFQATT; CDR2 reads SNEGSKA (reference sequence).

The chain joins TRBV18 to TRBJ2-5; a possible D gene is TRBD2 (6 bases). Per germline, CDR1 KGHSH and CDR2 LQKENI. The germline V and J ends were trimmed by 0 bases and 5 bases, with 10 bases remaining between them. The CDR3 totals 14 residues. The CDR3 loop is CASSPPGGLETQYF. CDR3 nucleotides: TGTGCCAGCTCACCACCGGGGGGATTGGAGACCCAGTACTTC. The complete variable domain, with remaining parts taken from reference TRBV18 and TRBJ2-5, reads NAGVMQNPRHLVRRRGQEARLRCSPMKGHSHVYWYRQLPEEGLKFMVYLQKENIIDESGMPKERFSAEFPKEGPSILRIQQVVRGDSAAYFCASSPPGGLETQYFGPGTRLLVL.

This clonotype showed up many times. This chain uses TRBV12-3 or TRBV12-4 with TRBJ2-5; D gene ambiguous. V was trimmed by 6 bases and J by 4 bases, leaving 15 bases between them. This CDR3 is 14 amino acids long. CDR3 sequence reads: CASRTGSTRETQYF. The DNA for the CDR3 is TGTGCCAGCAGGACGGGCAGTACCAGAGAGACCCAGTACTTC.

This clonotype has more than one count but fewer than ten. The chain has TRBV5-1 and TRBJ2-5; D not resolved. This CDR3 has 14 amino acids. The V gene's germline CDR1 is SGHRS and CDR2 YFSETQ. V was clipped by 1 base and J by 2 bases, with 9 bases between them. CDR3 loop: CASSLSLRQETQYF. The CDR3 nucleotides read TGCGCCAGCAGCTTGTCTCTGAGGCAAGAGACCCAGTACTTC.

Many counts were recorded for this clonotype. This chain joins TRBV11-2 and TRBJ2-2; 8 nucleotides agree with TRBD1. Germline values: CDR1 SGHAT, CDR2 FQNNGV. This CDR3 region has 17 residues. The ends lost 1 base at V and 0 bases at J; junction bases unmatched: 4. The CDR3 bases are TGTGCCAGCAGCTTAGCCCGGACAGGGACGAACACCGGGGAGCTGTTTTTT. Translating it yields CASSLARTGTNTGELFF.